This T cell receptor (beta chain) stems from a study of T cells in Graves' hyperthyroidism and ophthalmopathy. Study context: Blood was drawn when the patient was first diagnosed and still untreated.

Germline CDR1 and CDR2: SGHRS and YFSETQ. The ends lost 4 bases at V and 4 bases at J; junction bases unmatched: 6. This CDR3 has 16 residues. Points from the study as a whole: Most thyroid clonotypes with frequency above 0.001 were detected in blood.

A word on this clonotype: Antigen unknown.

RNA transcripts yielded amplified TCR beta CDR3 regions. TCR CDR3 underwent first-round RT-PCR with the HTBI primer set. TCRdb fed the multiplex PCR reads into MiXCR, producing one record per CDR3 protein. The repertoire holds hundreds of thousands of distinct CDR3 sequences, with 14% to 15% as singletons. The chain has TRBV5-1 and TRBJ1-3, with 12 bases lining up with TRBD1. Sequences were obtained from blood. This clonotype was sampled from a woman aged 25 to 39 with Graves' hyperthyroidism. The CDR3 loop is CASSVGTGGAGNTIYF. CDR3 in DNA: TGCGCCAGCAGCGTTGGGACAGGGGGCGCCGGAAACACCATATATTTT.